This is a list of T cell receptor beta chains from one sample in a study of shared clonotypes between healthy human individuals. The data were produced by immunoSEQ multiplex PCR, yet TCRdb's version contains in-frame clones alone and is incomplete. Of roughly 1,600,000 clones listed, 98% to 99% are singletons. Material: naive CD4+ T cells sorted from blood. Receptors originate from a man aged 25 to 40 in good health. Each CDR3 is given with its conserved first and last residue. D genes are given only for firm matches. Size values are once, few and many counts, or a class for expanded clones, and some rows have none.

V gene,D gene,CDR3 length,clone size,J gene,CDR3 protein,CDR3 DNA
TRBV5-1,TRBD2,16,NA,TRBJ2-1,CASSLARLAGAEEQFF,TGCGCCAGCAGCTTGGCCCGGTTAGCGGGAGCAGAAGAGCAGTTCTTC
TRBV29-1,NA,11,NA,TRBJ1-1,CSGNLLDEAFF,TGCAGCGGGAACTTACTGGATGAAGCTTTCTTT
TRBV2,TRBD2,15,NA,TRBJ2-3,CAHSQASGRADTQYF,TGTGCTCACAGTCAAGCCAGCGGGAGGGCAGATACGCAGTATTTT
TRBV28,NA,14,NA,TRBJ2-2,CASMGSPNTGELFF,TGTGCCAGCATGGGTAGCCCGAACACCGGGGAGCTGTTTTTT
TRBV19,TRBD1,14,NA,TRBJ1-2,CASRGTQGVASYTF,TGTGCCAGTAGGGGGACACAGGGGGTCGCGAGCTACACCTTC
TRBV14,TRBD2,16,NA,TRBJ2-7,CASSQLTSGATREQYF,TGTGCCAGCAGCCAACTCACTAGCGGAGCTACTCGGGAGCAGTACTTC
TRBV10-3,TRBD2,15,NA,TRBJ2-5,CAISEYLAGQETQYF,TGTGCCATCAGTGAGTACCTAGCGGGCCAAGAGACCCAGTACTTC
TRBV18,NA,14,NA,TRBJ1-1,CASSPQYVDTEAFF,TGTGCCAGCTCACCCCAATACGTAGACACTGAAGCTTTCTTT
TRBV7-3,NA,15,NA,TRBJ2-2,CASSLRAQDTGELFF,TGTGCCAGCAGCTTAAGAGCCCAGGACACCGGGGAGCTGTTTTTT
TRBV30,NA,15,NA,TRBJ2-5,CACQNGQTSRETQYF,TGTGCTTGCCAAAATGGACAGACCTCAAGGGAGACCCAGTACTTC
TRBV7-2,TRBD2,15,NA,TRBJ2-5,CASSLSFSGQETQYF,TGTGCCAGCAGCTTATCTTTTAGCGGGCAAGAGACCCAGTACTTC
TRBV30,NA,12,NA,TRBJ2-1,CAWSAGAPEQFF,TGTGCCTGGAGTGCGGGCGCCCCTGAGCAGTTCTTC
TRBV18,NA,13,once,TRBJ2-5,CASSPRDQETQYF,TGTGCCAGCTCACCGAGGGACCAAGAGACCCAGTACTTC
TRBV4-1,TRBD2,19,NA,TRBJ2-1,CASSQVSPGTSGRSHEQFF,TGCGCCAGCAGCCAAGTTAGTCCCGGGACTAGCGGGAGGTCTCATGAGCAGTTCTTC
TRBV12-5,NA,15,NA,TRBJ2-7,CASGYHPNTPYEQYF,TGTGCTAGTGGTTACCATCCGAATACACCCTACGAGCAGTACTTC
TRBV9,TRBD1,17,NA,TRBJ1-1,CASSVDLPGGAITEAFF,TGTGCCAGCAGCGTAGATCTGCCAGGGGGCGCGATCACTGAAGCTTTCTTT
TRBV28,NA,12,NA,TRBJ2-7,CASSLSRYEQYF,TGTGCCAGCAGTTTATCCCGGTACGAGCAGTACTTC
TRBV27,TRBD2,14,NA,TRBJ2-7,CASSSAGGRYEQYF,TGTGCCAGCAGCTCCGCGGGAGGGCGCTACGAGCAGTACTTC
TRBV28,NA,15,NA,TRBJ2-1,CASSGRGRVYNEQFF,TGTGCCAGCAGCGGGCGGGGTAGGGTTTACAATGAGCAGTTCTTC
TRBV7-8,TRBD2,18,NA,TRBJ2-7,CASSLSHSGGLAGYEQYF,TGTGCCAGCAGCTTAAGCCATTCCGGAGGGCTAGCGGGCTACGAGCAGTACTTC
TRBV7-2,NA,13,once,TRBJ2-7,CASSGDPSYEQYF,TGTGCCAGCAGCGGGGACCCGTCCTACGAGCAGTACTTC
TRBV12-5,TRBD2,16,NA,TRBJ2-3,CASGLGTSGVRDTQYF,TGTGCTAGTGGTTTGGGGACTAGCGGGGTCAGGGATACGCAGTATTTT
TRBV11-2,TRBD1,16,NA,TRBJ2-7,CASSLVKDRGQYEQYF,TGTGCCAGCAGCTTAGTCAAGGACAGGGGTCAGTACGAGCAGTACTTC
TRBV7-8,NA,14,NA,TRBJ2-3,CASSGRGRTDTQYF,TGTGCCAGCAGTGGGAGGGGGAGGACAGATACGCAGTATTTT
TRBV29-1,NA,11,NA,TRBJ2-7,CSVDGFNEQYF,TGCAGCGTTGATGGGTTTAACGAGCAGTACTTC
TRBV30,NA,14,NA,TRBJ2-2,CAWSRVQNTGELFF,TGTGCCTGGAGTCGGGTTCAGAACACCGGGGAGCTGTTTTTT
TRBV4-1,NA,15,NA,TRBJ2-5,CASSQGGRIQETQYF,TGCGCCAGCAGCCAAGGTGGACGGATCCAAGAGACCCAGTACTTC
TRBV28,TRBD1,15,NA,TRBJ1-1,CASSSSGQGHTEAFF,TGTGCCAGCAGTTCATCCGGACAGGGACACACTGAAGCTTTCTTT